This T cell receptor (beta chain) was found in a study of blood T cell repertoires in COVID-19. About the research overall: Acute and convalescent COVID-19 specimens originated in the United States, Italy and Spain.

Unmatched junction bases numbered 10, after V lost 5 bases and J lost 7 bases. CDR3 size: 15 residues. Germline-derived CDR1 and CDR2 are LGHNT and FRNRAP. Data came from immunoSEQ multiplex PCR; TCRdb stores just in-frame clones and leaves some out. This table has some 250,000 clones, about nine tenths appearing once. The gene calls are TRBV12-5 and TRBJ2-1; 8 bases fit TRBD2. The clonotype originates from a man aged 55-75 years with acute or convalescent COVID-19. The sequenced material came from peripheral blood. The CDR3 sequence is CASGPPTSGVNEQFF. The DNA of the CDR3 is TGTGCTAGTGGTCCCCCAACTAGCGGAGTGAATGAGCAGTTCTTC.